The sequence of this T cell receptor (beta chain) was determined in a study of cytomegalovirus exposure and HLA in healthy donors. Study background: Some 77 million unique TCRs from HLA-typed donors were held in an early release of data. Points from the study as a whole: Using a false discovery rate of 0.05, a later analysis showed that approximately 16,000 TCR beta sequences were associated with HLA alleles. Across HLA loci, a later analysis found differing TCR association rates, with DRB1 most and HLA-C fewest.

At collection, donors were nominally healthy, but unrecorded immune exposures were probable. Germline CDR1 is MNHEY and CDR2 is SMNVEV (reference sequence). The V end was cut by 6 bases, the J end by 2 bases, with 13 bases between. The CDR3 is 14 residues long. Primers for the PCR totalled 60 Vbeta and 13 Jbeta. Generated by immunoSEQ multiplex PCR, the TCRdb table keeps only in-frame clones and is missing some. The sample has about 160,000 clones; 80% are singletons. This clone was counted between two and nine times. Its antigen remains unknown. Input material: PBMCs. This clonotype was obtained from a woman aged 45-65 years in good health and CMV-seropositive. The chain couples TRBV27 to TRBJ1-1; D not certain. The chain's CDR3 is CASRPIAGNTEAFF. Written as DNA, the CDR3 is TGTGCCAGCAGGCCAATTGCAGGCAACACTGAAGCTTTCTTT.